Below, 8 T cell receptor beta chains from the same sample are listed, as sequenced in a study of control samples from healthy donors and cancer patients. Using immunoSEQ multiplex PCR, the repertoire was profiled, and TCRdb retains in-frame clones only, with some absent. This table has 26,000 or so clones, about nine tenths appearing once. Sequences were obtained from PBMCs. These TCRs come from a man aged 50 to 60 with lung cancer.

V usage is TRBV2 and J usage is TRBJ2-2, with TRBD2 matching over 11 bases. CDR1 is SNHLY and CDR2 is FYNNEI in the germline V gene. This CDR3 has 16 amino acids. The V gene end was trimmed by 4 bases and the J gene end by 5 bases; junction bases not matched to a gene: 6. For the CDR3, the DNA is TGTGCCAGCAGTGTAAAACTAGCGGGGGTAACCGGGGAGCTGTTTTTT. Encoded protein: CASSVKLAGVTGELFF.

The chain uses TRBV19 and TRBJ2-2; D unresolved. CDR3 length: 16 residues. In germline, CDR1 is LNHDA, CDR2 SQIVND (reference sequence). Trimming stripped 6 bases from V and 6 bases from J, with 20 bases between. CDR3 residues: CASSSPGRISAGELFF. CDR3 DNA: TGTGCCAGTAGCAGCCCAGGACGGATTTCTGCCGGGGAGCTGTTTTTT.

The chain combines TRBV10-2 with TRBJ2-5; 7 positions match TRBD1. This CDR3 comprises 13 residues. V lost 5 bases to trimming and J lost 3 bases; unmatched junction nucleotides: 3. The germline V gene encodes CDR1 WSHSY and CDR2 SAAADI. In DNA form, the CDR3 reads TGCGCCAGCAGTCGACAGGGTAAAGAGACCCAGTACTTC. It encodes CASSRQGKETQYF.

This clone was detected a few times. The V gene is TRBV9, the J gene TRBJ2-1; TRBD1 aligns across 10 bases. The CDR3 length is 14 residues. Germline CDR1 and CDR2: SGDLS and YYNGEE. J was trimmed by 8 bases and V by 1 base; bases with no gene match: 3. CDR3 sequence (DNA): TGTGCCAGCAGCGTACTGACAGGGGGCGATGAGCAGTTCTTC. Its translation: CASSVLTGGDEQFF. The full variable domain, its missing parts supplied by reference TRBV9 and TRBJ2-1, is DSGVTQTPKHLITATGQRVTLRCSPRSGDLSVYWYQQSLDQGLQFLIQYYNGEERAKGNILERFSAQQFPDLHSELNLSSLELGDSALYFCASSVLTGGDEQFFGPGTRLTVL.

This clone has just one count. This rearrangement joins TRBV20-1 to TRBJ2-7, with unresolved D. Looked up from germline, CDR1 is DFQATT and CDR2 is SNEGSKA (reference sequence). Trimming took off 1 base at V and 5 bases at J, with 6 bases between the two ends. This CDR3 is built from 11 residues. DNA for the CDR3: TGCAGTGCTAGAGGCCCCGACGAGCAGTACTTC. Encoded protein: CSARGPDEQYF.

This chain uses TRBV5-1 with TRBJ1-3; no clear D gene. The germline V and J ends were trimmed by 9 bases and 9 bases, with 25 bases remaining between them. The CDR3 sequence is 15 residues long. CDR1 and CDR2 (germline): SGHRS, YFSETQ. Here the CDR3 reads CATRMDTGPAGTIYF. The CDR3, as DNA: TGCGCCACCAGGATGGATACCGGGCCCGCCGGCACCATATATTTT.

This rearrangement joins TRBV5-6 to TRBJ2-3; 9 bases fit TRBD2. V dropped 2 bases and J dropped 3; count of bases not matched to a gene: 4. The CDR3 loop spans 15 amino acids. Germline CDR1 is SGHDT and CDR2 is YYEEEE. The CDR3 coding sequence is TGTGCCAGCAGCTTCTGGCGGGGGGGGACAGATACGCAGTATTTT. It specifies CASSFWRGGTDTQYF.

This clone is a singleton in its sample. This chain connects TRBV7-9 to TRBJ2-7; 7 nucleotides match TRBD2. Trimming at V came to 0 bases and at J to 3 bases, leaving 5 bases not matched to a gene. Germline CDR1 reads SEHNR; CDR2 reads FQNEAQ (reference sequence). The CDR3 totals 15 residues. Written as DNA, the CDR3 is TGTGCCAGCAGCTTAGCACAGGCGGGGGTCTACGAGCAGTACTTC. Translation: CASSLAQAGVYEQYF.